This entry lists 17 T cell receptor beta chains sequenced from one sample in a study of identical twins. MiXCR was run by TCRdb on the 5' RACE reads, yielding one entry per CDR3 protein. The sample consists of roughly 720,000 distinct CDR3 sequences, roughly 20% of them appearing once. These sequences were also reported in another study, on T cells expressing NK-cell markers.

The material sequenced was PBMCs. All receptors come from a woman younger than 30 in good health.

With respect to this clonotype: This may stem from a read error, because a much larger clone lies one nucleotide away. V gene TRBV12-3 or TRBV12-4 combines with J gene TRBJ2-2; D not certain. Trimming pared 5 bases from V and 9 bases from J, leaving 7 bases between. The CDR3 contains 11 residues. Written as DNA, the CDR3 is TGTGCCAGCAGTGCGACCCGGGAGCTGTTTTTT. This codes for CASSATRELFF.

The rearrangement links TRBV7-9 to TRBJ1-1, with D uncertain. The CDR3 runs 13 residues. CDR1 and CDR2 (germline): SEHNR, FQNEAQ (reference sequence). The ends were cut back, 3 bases at V and 3 bases at J, with 8 bases in the middle. In DNA, the CDR3 is TGTGCCAGCAGCTTCAGCGTAGACACTGAAGCTTTCTTT. Protein sequence: CASSFSVDTEAFF. The variable domain in full, completed from reference TRBV7-9 and TRBJ1-1, reads DTGVSQNPRHKITKRGQNVTFRCDPISEHNRLYWYRQTLGQGPEFLTYFQNEAQLEKSRLLSDRFSAERPKGSFSTLEIQRTEQGDSAMYLCASSFSVDTEAFFGQGTRLTVV.

This sequence joins TRBV15 and TRBJ2-1, with 14 bases lining up with TRBD2. The CDR3 totals 15 residues. Trimming at V came to 5 bases and at J to 5 bases, leaving 2 bases not matched to a gene. Germline lookup yields CDR1 LNHNV and CDR2 YYDKDF (reference sequence). The CDR3 DNA is TGTGCCACCAGCCCGGGACTAGCGGGGGACAATGAGCAGTTCTTC. Its translation is CATSPGLAGDNEQFF.

V and J are TRBV7-2 and TRBJ2-3; D is unclear. CDR1 SGHTA and CDR2 FQGNSA come from the germline V gene. This CDR3 is 15 amino acids long. Trimming removed 4 bases from V and 1 base from J, with 12 bases in between. This CDR3 reads CASSSARIRTDTQYF. The DNA for the CDR3 is TGTGCCAGCAGCTCCGCTAGGATCCGCACAGATACGCAGTATTTT.

The V gene is TRBV18, the J gene TRBJ2-1; the match to TRBD1 covers 8 bases. Germline loops: CDR1 KGHSH, CDR2 LQKENI. This CDR3 is 15 amino acids long. V lost 0 bases and J lost 2; bases outside the gene matches: 0. This CDR3 reads CASSPPDRAYNEQFF. The CDR3 nucleotides are TGTGCCAGCTCACCACCGGACAGGGCCTACAATGAGCAGTTCTTC.

CDR3 nucleotide sequence: TGTGCCAGCAGTTTTTGGGGGGGGCACAATGAGCAGTTCTTC. Residues: CASSFWGGHNEQFF. The chain couples TRBV12-3 or TRBV12-4 to TRBJ2-1, with a possible D match to TRBD2 (7 bases). Trimming cost V 3 bases and J 5 bases, with 11 bases left between them. The CDR3 length is 14 residues.

The sample holds a few counts of this clonotype. This chain uses TRBV12-3 or TRBV12-4 with TRBJ2-5; the match to TRBD2 covers 11 bases. V gave up 6 bases and J gave up 5 bases; unmatched junction bases: 17. This CDR3 contains 18 residues. CDR3 sequence (DNA): TGTGCCAGCAGAAGGTTAAATAGCGGGGGGGCGTCTGGCGAGACCCAGTACTTC. Translation gives CASRRLNSGGASGETQYF.

V is TRBV5-1 and J is TRBJ2-1; TRBD2 matches 8 bases. This CDR3 spans 16 amino acids. Germline V gene lookup returns CDR1 SGHRS and CDR2 YFSETQ. V lost 0 bases, J lost 3 bases, and 5 bases stayed unmatched. The CDR3 sequence is CASSLASGGIYNEQFF. In DNA form, the CDR3 reads TGCGCCAGCAGCTTGGCCTCGGGGGGGATCTACAATGAGCAGTTCTTC.

This clonotype was detected a few times. The V and J genes are TRBV5-1 and TRBJ2-3, with unresolved D. The CDR3 covers 13 residues. V shed 4 bases and J shed 3 bases, with 9 bases lying between them. CDR1 SGHRS and CDR2 YFSETQ come from the germline V gene. The CDR3: CASSPTETDTQYF. CDR3 sequence (DNA): TGCGCCAGCAGCCCTACCGAAACAGATACGCAGTATTTT.

This clonotype was recorded a few times. The rearrangement uses TRBV6-2 or TRBV6-3 and TRBJ2-1, with D possibly matching TRBD1 (6 bases). In germline, CDR1 is MNHEY, CDR2 SVGEGT. CDR3 length: 11 amino acids. The V gene lost 7 bases and the J gene lost 14 bases, with 15 bases spanning the gap. In nucleotides, the CDR3 is TGTGCCAGCATGGACAGCCTTATCGAGTTCTTC. Protein sequence: CASMDSLIEFF.

The chain has TRBV4-3 and TRBJ1-2; D is unclear. V was trimmed by 0 bases and J by 8 bases, leaving 13 bases between them. There are 14 residues in the CDR3. From germline, CDR1 is LGHNA and CDR2 YSLEER. The CDR3 sequence: CASSQEVSGDGYTF. The CDR3 nucleotides read TGCGCCAGCAGCCAAGAAGTATCGGGTGACGGCTACACCTTC.

This chain uses TRBV7-2 with TRBJ2-5, with D perhaps TRBD1 (6 bases). This CDR3 region has 13 residues. Trimming took 5 bases from V and 3 from J, leaving 10 bases between them. Germline V lookup: CDR1 SGHTA, CDR2 FQGNSA. The CDR3 spells CASSPGHKETQYF. The CDR3 coding sequence is TGTGCCAGCAGCCCGGGACACAAAGAGACCCAGTACTTC.

This clonotype occurred many times. The chain links TRBV6-2 or TRBV6-3 to TRBJ2-3; D call uncertain. The CDR3 is 13 residues long. Germline CDR1 and CDR2: MNHEY and SVGEGT. V gave up 6 bases and J gave up 2 bases, with 9 bases separating them. The CDR3, as DNA: TGTGCCAGCAGCCCCGCGTTCACAGATACGCAGTATTTT. Its protein is CASSPAFTDTQYF.

V usage is TRBV12-3 or TRBV12-4 and J usage is TRBJ2-3; D possibly corresponds to TRBD2 (6 bases). V was pared by 10 bases and J by 14 bases, with 19 bases between. CDR3 length: 11 amino acids. The CDR3 DNA reads TGTGCCACGTCGACTAGAGTGACATGGTATTTT. It yields the protein CATSTRVTWYF.

This clonotype was counted only a few times. This chain links TRBV9 with TRBJ2-3; unclear D gene. This CDR3 is 12 amino acids long. The V gene lost 3 bases and the J gene lost 8 bases, with 10 bases spanning the gap. Germline V gene data show CDR1 as SGDLS and CDR2 as YYNGEE. The CDR3 DNA sequence: TGTGCCAGCAGCGGGGATCGAGGTACGCAGTATTTT. This encodes CASSGDRGTQYF.

This chain connects TRBV25-1 to TRBJ2-5; the match to TRBD1 covers 7 bases. Germline V CDR1 and CDR2: MGHDK, SYGVNS. The CDR3 is 15 amino acids. The junction had 8 bases not matched to a gene; V was cut back by 3 bases and J by 4 bases. Here the CDR3 reads CASSDPRGRGETQYF. The DNA for the CDR3 is TGTGCCAGCAGTGACCCTAGGGGGCGAGGAGAGACCCAGTACTTC.

There are a few counts of this clonotype. This chain connects TRBV10-3 to TRBJ2-5; 7 bases agree with TRBD2. CDR3 size: 17 residues. V was clipped by 2 bases and J by 1 base; unmatched bases: 10. Per germline, CDR1 ENHRY and CDR2 SYGVKD. As DNA, the CDR3 is TGTGCCATCAGTGAGGGGGAACTAGCGAGTAGCCAAGAGACCCAGTACTTC. It specifies CAISEGELASSQETQYF.